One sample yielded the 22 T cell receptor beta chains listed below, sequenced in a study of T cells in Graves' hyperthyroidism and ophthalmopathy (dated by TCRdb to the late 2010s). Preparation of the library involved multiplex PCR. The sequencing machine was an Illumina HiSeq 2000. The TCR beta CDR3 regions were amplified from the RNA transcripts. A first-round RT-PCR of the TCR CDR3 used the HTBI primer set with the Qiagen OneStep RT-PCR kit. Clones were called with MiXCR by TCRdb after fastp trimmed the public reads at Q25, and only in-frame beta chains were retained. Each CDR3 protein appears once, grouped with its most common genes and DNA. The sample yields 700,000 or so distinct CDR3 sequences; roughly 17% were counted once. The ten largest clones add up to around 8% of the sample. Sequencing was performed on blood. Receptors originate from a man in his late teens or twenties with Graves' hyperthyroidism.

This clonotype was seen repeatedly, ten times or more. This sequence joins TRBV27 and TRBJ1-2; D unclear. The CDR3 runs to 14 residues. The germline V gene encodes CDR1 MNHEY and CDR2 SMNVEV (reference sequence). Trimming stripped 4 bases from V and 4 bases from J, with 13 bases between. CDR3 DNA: TGTGCCAGCAGTTCGCCGCAGGCCCCCTATGGCTACACCTTC. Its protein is CASSSPQAPYGYTF.

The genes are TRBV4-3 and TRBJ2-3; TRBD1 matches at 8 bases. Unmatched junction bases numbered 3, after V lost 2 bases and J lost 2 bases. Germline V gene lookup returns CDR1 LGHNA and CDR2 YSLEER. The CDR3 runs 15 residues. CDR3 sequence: CASSQKGQDTDTQYF. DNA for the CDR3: TGCGCCAGCAGCCAAAAGGGACAGGACACAGATACGCAGTATTTT.

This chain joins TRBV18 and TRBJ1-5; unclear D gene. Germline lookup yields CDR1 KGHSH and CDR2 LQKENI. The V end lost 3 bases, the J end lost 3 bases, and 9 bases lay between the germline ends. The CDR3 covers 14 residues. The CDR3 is CASSPWSLNQPQHF. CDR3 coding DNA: TGTGCCAGCTCACCTTGGTCCCTCAATCAGCCCCAGCATTTT.

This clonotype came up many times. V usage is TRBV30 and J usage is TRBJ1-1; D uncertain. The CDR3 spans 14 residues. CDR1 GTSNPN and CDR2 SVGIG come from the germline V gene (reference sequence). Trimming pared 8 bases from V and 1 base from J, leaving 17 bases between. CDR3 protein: CARGSELGNTEAFF. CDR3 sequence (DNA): TGTGCCCGCGGGTCGGAGCTGGGGAACACTGAAGCTTTCTTT. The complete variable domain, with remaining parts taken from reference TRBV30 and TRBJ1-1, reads SQTIHQWPATLVQPVGSPLSLECTVEGTSNPNLYWYRQAAGRGLQLLFYSVGIGQISSEVPQNLSASRPQDRQFILSSKKLLLSDSGFYLCARGSELGNTEAFFGQGTRLTVV.

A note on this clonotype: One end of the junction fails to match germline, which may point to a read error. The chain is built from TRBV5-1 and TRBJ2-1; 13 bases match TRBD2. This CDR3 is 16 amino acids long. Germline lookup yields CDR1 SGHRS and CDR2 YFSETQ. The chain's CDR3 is CASSNGLAGETHEQFF. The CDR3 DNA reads TGTGCCAGCAGCAACGGACTAGCGGGAGAAACCCATGAGCAGTTCTTC.

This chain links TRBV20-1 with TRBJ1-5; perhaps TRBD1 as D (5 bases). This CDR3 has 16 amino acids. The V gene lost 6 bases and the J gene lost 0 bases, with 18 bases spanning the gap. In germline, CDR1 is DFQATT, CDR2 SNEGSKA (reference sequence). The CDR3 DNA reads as TGCAGTGCCAAAGGGGACCTTGGTTATAGCAATCAGCCCCAGCATTTT. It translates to CSAKGDLGYSNQPQHF.

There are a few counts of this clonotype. This CDR3 is CASSLRAARDEQYF. CDR3 coding DNA: TGCGCCAGCAGCTTGCGGGCAGCTCGAGACGAGCAGTACTTC. The chain joins TRBV5-1 to TRBJ2-7; D not resolved. The germline CDR1 and CDR2 sequences are SGHRS and YFSETQ. V was shortened by 1 base and J by 5 bases, with 13 bases between the two germline ends. This CDR3 has 14 residues.

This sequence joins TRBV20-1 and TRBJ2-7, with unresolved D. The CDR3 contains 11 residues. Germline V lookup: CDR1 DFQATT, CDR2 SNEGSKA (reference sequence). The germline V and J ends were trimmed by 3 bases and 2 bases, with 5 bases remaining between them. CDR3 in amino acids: CSARWTYEQYF. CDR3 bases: TGCAGTGCTAGGTGGACCTACGAGCAGTACTTC.

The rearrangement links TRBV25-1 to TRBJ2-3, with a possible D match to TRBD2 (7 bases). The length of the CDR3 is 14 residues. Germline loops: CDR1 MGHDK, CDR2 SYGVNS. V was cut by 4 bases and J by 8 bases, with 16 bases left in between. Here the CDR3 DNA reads TGTGCCAGCAGTGGTGGAGGGGGGGTGGGTACGCAGTATTTT. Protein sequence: CASSGGGGVGTQYF.

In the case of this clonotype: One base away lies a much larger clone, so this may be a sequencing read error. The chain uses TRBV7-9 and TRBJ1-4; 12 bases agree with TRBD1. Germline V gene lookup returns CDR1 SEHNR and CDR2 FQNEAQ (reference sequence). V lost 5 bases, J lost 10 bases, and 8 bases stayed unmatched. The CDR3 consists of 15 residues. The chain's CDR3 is CASSPPGQGARKLFF. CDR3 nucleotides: TGTGCCAGCAGCCCCCCGGGACAGGGGGCGCGAAAACTGTTTTTT. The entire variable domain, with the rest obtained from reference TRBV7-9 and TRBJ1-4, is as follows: DTGVSQNPRHKITKRGQNVTFRCDPISEHNRLYWYRQTLGQGPEFLTYFQNEAQLEKSRLLSDRFSAERPKGSFSTLEIQRTEQGDSAMYLCASSPPGQGARKLFFGSGTQLSVL.

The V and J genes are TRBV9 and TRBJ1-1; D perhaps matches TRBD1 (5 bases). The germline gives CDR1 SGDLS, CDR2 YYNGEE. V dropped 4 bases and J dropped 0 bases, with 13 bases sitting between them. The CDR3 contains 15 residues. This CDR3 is CASSPWGRLNTEAFF. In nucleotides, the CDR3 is TGTGCCAGCAGCCCCTGGGGACGGTTGAACACTGAAGCTTTCTTT.

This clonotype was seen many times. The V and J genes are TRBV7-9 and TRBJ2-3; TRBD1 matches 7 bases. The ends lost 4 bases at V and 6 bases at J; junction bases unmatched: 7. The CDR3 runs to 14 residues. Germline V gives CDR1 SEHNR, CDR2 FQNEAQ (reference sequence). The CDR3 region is CASSSDRRPDTQYF. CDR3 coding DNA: TGTGCCAGCAGCTCGGACAGGCGGCCGGATACGCAGTATTTT.

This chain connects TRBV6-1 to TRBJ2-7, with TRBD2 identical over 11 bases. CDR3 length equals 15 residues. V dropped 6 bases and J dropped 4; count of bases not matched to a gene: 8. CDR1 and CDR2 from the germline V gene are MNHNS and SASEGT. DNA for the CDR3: TGTGCCAGCAGACTAACCCTAGCGGGAGGATACGAGCAGTACTTC. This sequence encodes CASRLTLAGGYEQYF.

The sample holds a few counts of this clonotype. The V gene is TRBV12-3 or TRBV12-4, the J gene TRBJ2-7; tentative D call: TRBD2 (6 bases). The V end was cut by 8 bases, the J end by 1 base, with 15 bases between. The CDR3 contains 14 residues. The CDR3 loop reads CASCGVADSYEQYF. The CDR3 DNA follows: TGTGCCAGCTGCGGGGTAGCGGATTCCTACGAGCAGTACTTC.

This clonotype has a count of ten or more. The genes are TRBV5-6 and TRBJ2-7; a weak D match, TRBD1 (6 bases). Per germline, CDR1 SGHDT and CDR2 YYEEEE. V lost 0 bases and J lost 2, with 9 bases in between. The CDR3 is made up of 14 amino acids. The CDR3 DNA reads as TGTGCCAGCAGCTTGGTGGGGGCCCCCTACGAGCAGTACTTC. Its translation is CASSLVGAPYEQYF.

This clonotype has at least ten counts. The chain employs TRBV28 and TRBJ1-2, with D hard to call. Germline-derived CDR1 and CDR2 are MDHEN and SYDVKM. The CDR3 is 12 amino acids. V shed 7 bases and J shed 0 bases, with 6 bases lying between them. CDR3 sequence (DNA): TGTGCCAGCACGAAAGCTAACTATGGCTACACCTTC. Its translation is CASTKANYGYTF.

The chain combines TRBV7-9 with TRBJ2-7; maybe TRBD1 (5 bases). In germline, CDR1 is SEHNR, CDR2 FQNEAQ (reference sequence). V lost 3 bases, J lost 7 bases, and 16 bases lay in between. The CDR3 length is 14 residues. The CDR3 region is CASSFGDSLGEQYF. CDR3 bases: TGTGCCAGCAGCTTTGGCGACAGTCTCGGAGAGCAGTACTTC.

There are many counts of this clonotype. CDR3 nucleotide sequence: TGTGCCAGCAGTGAGATTGCGGGAGTCGAGCAGTACTTC. Translated: CASSEIAGVEQYF. The chain has TRBV6-1 and TRBJ2-7; 7 nucleotides agree with TRBD2. There are 13 residues in the CDR3. Losses at the gene ends were 3 bases for V and 6 bases for J; bases not matched to a gene: 5. Germline loops: CDR1 MNHNS, CDR2 SASEGT.

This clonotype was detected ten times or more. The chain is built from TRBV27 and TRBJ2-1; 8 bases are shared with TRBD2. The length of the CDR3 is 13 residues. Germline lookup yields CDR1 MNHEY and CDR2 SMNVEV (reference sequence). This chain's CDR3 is CVRREGRDYEQFF. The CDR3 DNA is TGTGTCCGCCGGGAGGGCCGTGACTATGAGCAGTTCTTC.

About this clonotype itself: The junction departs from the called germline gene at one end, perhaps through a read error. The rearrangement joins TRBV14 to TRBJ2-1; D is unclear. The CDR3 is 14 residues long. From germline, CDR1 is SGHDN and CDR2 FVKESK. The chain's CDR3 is CASSQRLLFNEQLF. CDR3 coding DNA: TGTGCCAGCAGCCAAAGACTCCTATTCAATGAGCAGCTCTTC.

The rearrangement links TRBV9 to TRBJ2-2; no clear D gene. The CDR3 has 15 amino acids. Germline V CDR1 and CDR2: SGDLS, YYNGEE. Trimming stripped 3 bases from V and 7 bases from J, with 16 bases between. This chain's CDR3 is CASSADSPQSGELFF. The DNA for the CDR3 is TGTGCCAGCAGCGCAGACTCCCCCCAGAGCGGGGAGCTGTTTTTT.

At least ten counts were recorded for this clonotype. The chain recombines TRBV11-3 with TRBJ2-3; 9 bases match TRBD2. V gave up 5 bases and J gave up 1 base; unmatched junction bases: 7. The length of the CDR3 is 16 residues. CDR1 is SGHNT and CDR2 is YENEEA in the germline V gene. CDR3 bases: TGTGCCAGCAGCCCCCGGGGCGGGGGGGGCACAGATACGCAGTATTTT. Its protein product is CASSPRGGGGTDTQYF.